The subject of this entry is one TCR beta chain. Its antigen is as yet unknown. The sample originates from a study of T cell responses to AZD1222 COVID-19 vaccine. Clones were read by immunoSEQ multiplex PCR, and TCRdb kept only the in-frame ones, dropping some. The repertoire includes 150,000 to 170,000 clones, more than 90% of them detected once, and 18% sits in the top ten. Study-wide results and limits: As reported, nearly half of all spike-specific TCRs target variant regions that are unmutated.

The receptor was isolated from an adult in good health. This sample comprised peripheral blood, obtained on day 0 of AZD1222 vaccination.

This CDR3 is CASSFVAGGVNTEAFF. Here the CDR3 DNA reads TGCGCCAGCAGCTTCGTGGCAGGGGGCGTGAACACTGAAGCTTTCTTT. The chain has TRBV5-1 and TRBJ1-1; TRBD1 matches 8 bases. The germline gives CDR1 SGHRS, CDR2 YFSETQ. The CDR3 loop spans 16 amino acids. The trim removed 2 bases at V and 0 bases at J, leaving 6 bases unmatched.